This T cell receptor (beta chain) was sequenced for a study of OX40 agonist ivuxolimab in advanced cancers. Study-wide points: The specificity for antigen of the expanded peripheral T cells was not determined. Relative to CD4+ cells, CD8+ T cells on average had more expanded clones.

In the case of this clone: The antigen remains unidentified.

The length of the CDR3 is 16 residues. CDR1 is SGHAT, CDR2 FQNNGV, per germline. The trim removed 2 bases at V and 2 bases at J, leaving 6 bases unmatched. The method was immunoSEQ multiplex PCR; TCRdb's version includes in-frame clones alone and lacks a portion of them. Among roughly 14,000 clones listed, more than 75% were seen once. If patients had autoimmune disease history or systemic immunosuppression, they were excluded. The sequence derives from an adult with an advanced solid tumor such as melanoma, head and neck, liver or kidney cancer. Material: CD4+ or CD8+ T cells sorted from blood, obtained in a trial of the OX40 agonist ivuxolimab. This chain joins TRBV11-2 and TRBJ2-3; 8 nucleotides agree with TRBD2. CDR3 in DNA: TGTGCCAGCAGCTTACCTATAGCGGGATTCACAGATACGCAGTATTTT. It is translated as CASSLPIAGFTDTQYF.